The source of this T cell receptor (beta chain) is a study of blood T cell repertoires in COVID-19. Study as a whole: Whether acute or convalescent, the COVID-19 samples came from the United States, Italy and Spain. Nucleic acid was either cDNA or gDNA, and it came from T cells, B-cell-depleted T cells, or PBMCs.

Original methodology: Reference gene primer amplification gave estimated nucleated cell counts. Repertoires were generated with immunoSEQ multiplex PCR, while TCRdb's copy carries only in-frame clones and drops some. The V and J calls and clone size come from that table; D and trimming were worked out from the DNA. The sample yields approximately 160,000 clones, 84% seen once. The V end was cut by 2 bases, the J end by 6 bases, with 10 bases between. Germline lookup yields CDR1 SEHNR and CDR2 FQNEAQ (reference sequence). This CDR3 region has 14 residues. The specimen was peripheral blood. The clonotype was recovered from a middle-aged man who had recovered from COVID-19. The chain is built from TRBV7-9 and TRBJ2-2; no firm D call. CDR3 nucleotide sequence: TGTGCCAGCAGCTTACCCTACTCGTCCGGGGAGCTGTTTTTT. This translates into CASSLPYSSGELFF. The variable domain in full, with the rest retrieved from reference TRBV7-9 and TRBJ2-2, is DTGVSQNPRHKITKRGQNVTFRCDPISEHNRLYWYRQTLGQGPEFLTYFQNEAQLEKSRLLSDRFSAERPKGSFSTLEIQRTEQGDSAMYLCASSLPYSSGELFFGEGSRLTVL.